Here is one TCR beta chain with its context. Its antigen is unknown. What was amplified from RNA transcripts were TCR beta CDR3 regions. First-round RT-PCR with HTBI primers amplified the TCR CDR3 region. TCRdb independently ran MiXCR on the multiplex PCR reads; one entry per CDR3 protein. The sample consists of tens of thousands of distinct CDR3 sequences, roughly 45% of them appearing once. Germline CDR1 LNHDA, CDR2 SQIVND (reference sequence). This CDR3 is built from 15 residues. The V and J ends lost 5 bases and 6 bases respectively, with 14 bases between them. Each patient was aged 18 to 65 and had newly diagnosed hyperthyroidism of under 2 months' duration. Uncontrolled infection, other autoimmune disease, pregnancy or lactation barred patients from enrollment. The data were obtained in a study of T cells in Graves' hyperthyroidism and ophthalmopathy. Whole-study results and caveats: Model-based prediction identified ophthalmopathy a median 6.5 months prior to its onset. Most thyroid clonotypes expanded above 0.001 were also detected in blood.

This clonotype was obtained from a woman in her 30s with Graves' hyperthyroidism. The sample taken for sequencing was blood. V and J are TRBV19 and TRBJ1-6; D gene unclear. The CDR3 bases are TGTGCCAGTAGTTGGGCGGACCTGGGTAATTCACCCCTCCACTTT. Its translation: CASSWADLGNSPLHF.